The 5 T cell receptor beta chains reported below all come from one sample, sequenced in a study of T-cell memory formation after mild COVID-19. A single record per CDR3 protein comes from TCRdb applying MiXCR to the 5' RACE reads. The table includes about 560,000 distinct CDR3 sequences, less than 25% detected once. The sample consisted of PBMCs or a T cell subset sorted from them (not recorded which). Receptors were obtained from an adult woman who had mild COVID-19 (a few samples of this study predate the infection). Cell type and time point are not known.

J is TRBJ2-2 and V is TRBV2; TRBD1 matches 7 bases. The CDR3 is 14 residues long. V was pared by 7 bases and J by 3 bases, with 5 bases of the junction left unmatched. The germline V gene has CDR1 SNHLY and CDR2 FYNNEI. CDR3 amino acids: CASKGQTYTGELFF. For the CDR3, the DNA is TGTGCCAGCAAGGGACAGACCTACACCGGGGAGCTGTTTTTT.

The chain employs TRBV29-1 and TRBJ1-1, with D possibly TRBD1 on 5 matching bases. The CDR3 runs to 12 residues. In germline, CDR1 is SQVTM, CDR2 ANQGSEA. V lost 1 base and J 7 bases, leaving 10 bases between the germline ends. This chain's CDR3 is CSVEVQVGEAFF. The CDR3 DNA reads as TGCAGCGTTGAAGTACAGGTTGGTGAAGCTTTCTTT.

CDR3 DNA: TGTGCCATCGATGGGTGGTTGGGCTCTGGAAACACCATATATTTT. This translates into CAIDGWLGSGNTIYF. The chain combines TRBV21-1 with TRBJ1-3. TRBV21-1 is labeled a pseudogene. The CDR3 is made up of 15 amino acids.

Many counts were recorded for this clonotype. The J gene is TRBJ1-5, the V gene TRBV12-3 or TRBV12-4, with 9 bases fitting TRBD1. The length of the CDR3 is 14 residues. J was trimmed by 6 bases and V by 5 bases; bases with no gene match: 5. CDR3 bases: TGTGCCAGCAGTCTCCGACAGGGGGGTCAGCCCCAGCATTTT. Amino acids: CASSLRQGGQPQHF.

This clonotype was observed a handful of times. The rearrangement links TRBV7-7 to TRBJ2-5; 11 bases align to TRBD2. Germline values: CDR1 SSHAT, CDR2 FNYEAQ (reference sequence). The CDR3 covers 13 residues. The CDR3: CASSGRWGETQYF. The CDR3, as DNA: TGTGCTTCTAGCGGGAGGTGGGGAGAGACCCAGTACTTC.